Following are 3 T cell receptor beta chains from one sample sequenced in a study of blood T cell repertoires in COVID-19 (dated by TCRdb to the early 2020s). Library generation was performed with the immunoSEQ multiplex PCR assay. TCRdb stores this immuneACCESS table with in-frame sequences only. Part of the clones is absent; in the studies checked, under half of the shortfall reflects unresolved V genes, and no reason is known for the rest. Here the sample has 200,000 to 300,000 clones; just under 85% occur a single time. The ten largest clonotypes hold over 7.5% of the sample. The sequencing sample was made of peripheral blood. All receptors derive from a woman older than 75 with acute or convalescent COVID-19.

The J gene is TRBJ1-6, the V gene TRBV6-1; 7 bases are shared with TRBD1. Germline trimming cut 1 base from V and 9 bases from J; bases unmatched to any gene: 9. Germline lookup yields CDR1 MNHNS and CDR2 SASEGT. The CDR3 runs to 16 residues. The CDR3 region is CASSEGQGVRISPLHF. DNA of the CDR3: TGTGCCAGCAGTGAAGGACAGGGAGTTCGTATTTCACCCCTCCACTTT.

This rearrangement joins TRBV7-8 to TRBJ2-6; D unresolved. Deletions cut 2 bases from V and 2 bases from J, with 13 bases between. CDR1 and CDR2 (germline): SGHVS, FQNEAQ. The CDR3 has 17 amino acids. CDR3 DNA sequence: TGTGCCAGCAGCTTATTGGGCAGGCCGACTGGGGCCAACGTCCTGACTTTC. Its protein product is CASSLLGRPTGANVLTF.

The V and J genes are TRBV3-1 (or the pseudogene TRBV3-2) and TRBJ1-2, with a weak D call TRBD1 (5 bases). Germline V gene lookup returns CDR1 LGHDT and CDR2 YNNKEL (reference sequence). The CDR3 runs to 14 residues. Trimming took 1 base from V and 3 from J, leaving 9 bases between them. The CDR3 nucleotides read TGTGCCAGCAGCCAAGTCGGGGGGGACTATGGCTACACCTTC. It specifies CASSQVGGDYGYTF.